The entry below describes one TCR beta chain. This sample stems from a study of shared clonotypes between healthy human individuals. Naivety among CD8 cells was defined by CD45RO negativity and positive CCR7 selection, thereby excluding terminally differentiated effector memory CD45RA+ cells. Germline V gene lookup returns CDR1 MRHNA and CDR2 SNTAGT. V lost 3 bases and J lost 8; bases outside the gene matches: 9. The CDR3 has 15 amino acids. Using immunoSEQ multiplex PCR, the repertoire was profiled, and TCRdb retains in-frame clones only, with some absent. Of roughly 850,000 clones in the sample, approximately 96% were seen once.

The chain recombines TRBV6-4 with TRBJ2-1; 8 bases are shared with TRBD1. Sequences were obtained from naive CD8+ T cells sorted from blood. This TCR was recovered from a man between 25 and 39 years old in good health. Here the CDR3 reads CASSETGEVIHEQFF. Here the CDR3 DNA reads TGTGCCAGCAGTGAGACAGGGGAAGTGATCCATGAGCAGTTCTTC.